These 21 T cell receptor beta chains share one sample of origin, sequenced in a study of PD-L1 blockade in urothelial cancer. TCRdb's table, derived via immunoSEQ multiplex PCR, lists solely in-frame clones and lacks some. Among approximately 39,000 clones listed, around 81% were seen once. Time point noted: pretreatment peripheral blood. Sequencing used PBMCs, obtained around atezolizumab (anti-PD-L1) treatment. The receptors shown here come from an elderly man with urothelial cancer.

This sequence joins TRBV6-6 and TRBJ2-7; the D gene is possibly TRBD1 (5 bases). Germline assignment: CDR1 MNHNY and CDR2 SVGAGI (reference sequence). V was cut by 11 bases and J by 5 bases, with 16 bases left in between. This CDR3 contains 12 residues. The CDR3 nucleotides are TGTGCCGGCTCGCGGCAGGGTGACGAGCAGTACTTC. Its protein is CAGSRQGDEQYF.

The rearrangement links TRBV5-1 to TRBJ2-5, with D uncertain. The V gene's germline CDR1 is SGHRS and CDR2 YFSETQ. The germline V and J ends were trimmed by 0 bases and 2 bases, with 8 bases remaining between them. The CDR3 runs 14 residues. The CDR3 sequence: CASSLVGIQETQYF. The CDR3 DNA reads TGCGCCAGCAGCTTGGTCGGTATTCAAGAGACCCAGTACTTC.

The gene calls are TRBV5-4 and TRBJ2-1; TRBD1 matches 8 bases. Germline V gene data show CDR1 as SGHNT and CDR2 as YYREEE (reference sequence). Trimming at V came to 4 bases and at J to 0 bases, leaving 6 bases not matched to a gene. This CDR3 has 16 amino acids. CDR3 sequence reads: CASSEGQDISYNEQFF. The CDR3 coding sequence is TGTGCCAGCAGCGAGGGACAGGACATCTCCTACAATGAGCAGTTCTTC.

CDR3 in amino acids: CASSSSPSGSTDTQYF. DNA for the CDR3: TGCGCCAGCAGCTCCTCCCCCAGCGGGAGTACAGATACGCAGTATTTT. The rearrangement uses TRBV5-1 and TRBJ2-3; 8 bases line up with TRBD2. CDR1 is SGHRS, CDR2 YFSETQ, per germline. V shed 3 bases and J 3 bases; nucleotides not matched to a gene: 9. The CDR3 contains 16 residues.

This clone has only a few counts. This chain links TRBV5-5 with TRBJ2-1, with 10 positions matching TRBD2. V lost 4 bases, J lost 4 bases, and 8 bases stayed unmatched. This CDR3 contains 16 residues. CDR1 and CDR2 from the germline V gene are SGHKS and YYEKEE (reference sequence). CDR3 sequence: CASSVTGLALYNEQFF. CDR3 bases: TGTGCCAGCAGCGTTACGGGACTAGCGTTGTACAATGAGCAGTTCTTC.

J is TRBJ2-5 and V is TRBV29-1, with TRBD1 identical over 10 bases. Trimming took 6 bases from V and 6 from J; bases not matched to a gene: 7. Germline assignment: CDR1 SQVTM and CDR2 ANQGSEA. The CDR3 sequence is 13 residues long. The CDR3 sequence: CSVVPGQGQTQYF. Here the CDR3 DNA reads TGCAGCGTCGTCCCGGGACAGGGGCAGACCCAGTACTTC.

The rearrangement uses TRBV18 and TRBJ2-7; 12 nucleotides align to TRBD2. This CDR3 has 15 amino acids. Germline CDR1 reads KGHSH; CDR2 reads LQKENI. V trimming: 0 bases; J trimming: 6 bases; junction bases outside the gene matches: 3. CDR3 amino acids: CASSPPPLAGGEQYF. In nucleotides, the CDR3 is TGTGCCAGCTCACCACCCCCACTAGCGGGAGGCGAGCAGTACTTC.

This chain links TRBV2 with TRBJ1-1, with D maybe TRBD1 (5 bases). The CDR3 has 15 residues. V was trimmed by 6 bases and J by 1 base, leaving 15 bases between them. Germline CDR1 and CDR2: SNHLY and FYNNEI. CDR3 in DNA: TGTGCCAGCAGCGGGCTCAGGGCCTCGAACACTGAAGCTTTCTTT. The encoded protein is CASSGLRASNTEAFF.

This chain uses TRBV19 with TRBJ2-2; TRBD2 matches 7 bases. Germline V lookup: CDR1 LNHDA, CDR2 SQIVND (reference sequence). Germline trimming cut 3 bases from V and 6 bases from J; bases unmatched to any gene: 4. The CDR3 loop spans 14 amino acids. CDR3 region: CASSIGLVSGELFF. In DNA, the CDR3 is TGTGCCAGTAGTATCGGACTAGTGTCCGGGGAGCTGTTTTTT.

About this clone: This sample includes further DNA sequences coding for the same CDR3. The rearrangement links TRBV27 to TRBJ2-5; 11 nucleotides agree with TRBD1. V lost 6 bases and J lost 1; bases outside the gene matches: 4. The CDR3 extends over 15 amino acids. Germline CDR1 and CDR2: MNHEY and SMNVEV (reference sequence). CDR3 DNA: TGTGCCAGCAGCTCCGGGACAGGGGGCCAAGAGACCCAGTACTTC. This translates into CASSSGTGGQETQYF.

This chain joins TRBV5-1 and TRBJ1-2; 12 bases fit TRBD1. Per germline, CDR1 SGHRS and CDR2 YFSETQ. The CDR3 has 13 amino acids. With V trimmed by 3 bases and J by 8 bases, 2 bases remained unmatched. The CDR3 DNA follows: TGCGCCAGCAGCTCCGGGACAGGGGGCGGCTACACCTTC. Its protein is CASSSGTGGGYTF.

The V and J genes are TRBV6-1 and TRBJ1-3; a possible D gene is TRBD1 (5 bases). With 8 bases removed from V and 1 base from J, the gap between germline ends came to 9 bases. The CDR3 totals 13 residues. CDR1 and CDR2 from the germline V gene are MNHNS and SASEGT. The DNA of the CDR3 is TGTGCCAGCGGGGGGATATCTGGAAACACCATATATTTT. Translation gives CASGGISGNTIYF.

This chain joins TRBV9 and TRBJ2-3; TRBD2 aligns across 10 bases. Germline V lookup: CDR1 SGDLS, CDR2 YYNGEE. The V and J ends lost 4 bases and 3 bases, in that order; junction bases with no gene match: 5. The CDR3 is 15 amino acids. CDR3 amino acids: CASSSSGRGTDTQYF. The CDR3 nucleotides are TGTGCCAGCAGCTCCAGCGGGAGGGGAACAGATACGCAGTATTTT.

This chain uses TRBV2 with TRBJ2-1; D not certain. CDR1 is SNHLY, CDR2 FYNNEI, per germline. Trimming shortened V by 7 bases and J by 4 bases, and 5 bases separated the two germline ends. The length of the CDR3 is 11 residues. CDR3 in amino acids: CASNNYNEQFF. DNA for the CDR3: TGTGCCAGCAACAATTACAATGAGCAGTTCTTC.

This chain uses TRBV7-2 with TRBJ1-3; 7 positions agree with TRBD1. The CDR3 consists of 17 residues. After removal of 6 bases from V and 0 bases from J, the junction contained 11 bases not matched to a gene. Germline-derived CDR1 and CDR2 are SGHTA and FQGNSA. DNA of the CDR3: TGTGCCAGCAGATCCTACACAGGGGATGCCTCTGGAAACACCATATATTTT. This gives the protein CASRSYTGDASGNTIYF.

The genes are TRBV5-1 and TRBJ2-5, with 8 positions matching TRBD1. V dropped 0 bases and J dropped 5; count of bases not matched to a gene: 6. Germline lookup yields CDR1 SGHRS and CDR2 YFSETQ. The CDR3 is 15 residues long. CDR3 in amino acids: CASSLAPGGLETQYF. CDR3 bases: TGCGCCAGCAGCTTGGCTCCAGGGGGCCTCGAGACCCAGTACTTC.

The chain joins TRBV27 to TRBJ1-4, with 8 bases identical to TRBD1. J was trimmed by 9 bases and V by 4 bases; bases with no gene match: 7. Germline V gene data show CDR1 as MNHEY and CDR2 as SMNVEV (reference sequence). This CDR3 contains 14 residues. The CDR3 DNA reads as TGTGCCAGCAGTTCGGACAGGGCCGATAAAAAACTGTTTTTT. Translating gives CASSSDRADKKLFF.

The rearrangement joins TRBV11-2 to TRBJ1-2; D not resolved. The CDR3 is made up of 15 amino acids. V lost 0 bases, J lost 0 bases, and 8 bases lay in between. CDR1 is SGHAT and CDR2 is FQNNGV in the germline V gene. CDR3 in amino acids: CASSLDYGSNYGYTF. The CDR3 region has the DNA TGTGCCAGCAGCTTAGATTACGGTTCTAACTATGGCTACACCTTC.

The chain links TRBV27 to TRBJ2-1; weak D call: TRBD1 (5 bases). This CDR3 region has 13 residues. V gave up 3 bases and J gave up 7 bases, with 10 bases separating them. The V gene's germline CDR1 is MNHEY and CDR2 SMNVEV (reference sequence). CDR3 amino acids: CASSFVQGNEQFF. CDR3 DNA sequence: TGTGCCAGCAGTTTCGTCCAGGGAAATGAGCAGTTCTTC.

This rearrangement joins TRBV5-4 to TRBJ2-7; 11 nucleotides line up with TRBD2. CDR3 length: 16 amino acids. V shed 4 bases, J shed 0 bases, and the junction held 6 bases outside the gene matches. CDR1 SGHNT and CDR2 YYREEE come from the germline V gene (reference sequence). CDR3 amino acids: CASSPGTSGNSYEQYF. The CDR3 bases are TGTGCCAGCAGCCCGGGGACTAGCGGAAACTCCTACGAGCAGTACTTC.

CDR3 bases: TGTGCCAGCAGTTGGACTAGCGGGAGACTCGGGGAGCAGTTCTTC. Translation gives CASSWTSGRLGEQFF. The chain carries TRBV2 and TRBJ2-1; TRBD2 agrees at 13 bases. This CDR3 is built from 15 residues. V was pared by 5 bases and J by 10 bases, with 8 bases of the junction left unmatched. Germline V gene lookup returns CDR1 SNHLY and CDR2 FYNNEI.